This T cell receptor (beta chain) was documented in a study of blood T cell repertoires in COVID-19. Background on the study: Whether acute or convalescent, the COVID-19 samples came from the United States, Italy and Spain. T cells, B-cell-depleted T cells, or PBMCs provided the cDNA or gDNA that served as material.

The authors' processing: Estimation of nucleated cell counts was performed using reference gene primer amplification. Clones were read by immunoSEQ multiplex PCR, and TCRdb kept only the in-frame ones, dropping some. V and J calls plus clone size are reproduced from that table; the DNA served to infer D and trimming. This sample has approximately 80,000 clones, with roughly 77% found just once. Source material: peripheral blood. This TCR came from a man aged 50 to 60 with active or convalescent COVID-19.

CDR3 nucleotide sequence: TGTGCCAGTAGGACACCGGGACAGGGGTCCACAGATACGCAGTATTTT. Residues: CASRTPGQGSTDTQYF. J is TRBJ2-3 and V is TRBV19, with 10 bases identical to TRBD1. CDR1 and CDR2 from the germline V gene are LNHDA and SQIVND (reference sequence). Trimming removed 6 bases from V and 2 bases from J; junction bases left unmatched: 8. This CDR3 has 16 amino acids.